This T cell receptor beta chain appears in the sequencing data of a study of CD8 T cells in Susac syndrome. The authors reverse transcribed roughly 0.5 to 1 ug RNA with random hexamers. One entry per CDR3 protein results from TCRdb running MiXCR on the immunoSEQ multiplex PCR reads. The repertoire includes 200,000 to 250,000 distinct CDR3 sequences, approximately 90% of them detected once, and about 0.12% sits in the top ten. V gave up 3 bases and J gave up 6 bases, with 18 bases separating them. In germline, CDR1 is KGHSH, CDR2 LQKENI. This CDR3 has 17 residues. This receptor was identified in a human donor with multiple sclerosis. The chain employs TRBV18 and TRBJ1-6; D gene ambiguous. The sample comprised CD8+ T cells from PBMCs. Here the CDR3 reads CASSPDQVAPANSPLHF. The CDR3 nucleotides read TGTGCCAGCTCACCCGACCAGGTCGCCCCCGCTAATTCACCCCTCCACTTT.